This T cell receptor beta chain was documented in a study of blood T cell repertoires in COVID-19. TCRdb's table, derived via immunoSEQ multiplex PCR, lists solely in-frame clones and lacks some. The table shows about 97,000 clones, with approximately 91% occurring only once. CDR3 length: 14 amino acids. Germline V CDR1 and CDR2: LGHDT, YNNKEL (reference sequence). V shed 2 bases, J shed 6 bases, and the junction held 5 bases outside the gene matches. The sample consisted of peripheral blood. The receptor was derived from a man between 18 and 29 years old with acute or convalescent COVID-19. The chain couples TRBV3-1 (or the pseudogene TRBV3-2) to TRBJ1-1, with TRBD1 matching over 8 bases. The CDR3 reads CASSQSGQGAEAFF. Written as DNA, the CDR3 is TGTGCCAGCAGCCAATCCGGACAGGGTGCTGAAGCTTTCTTT.